This TCR beta chain was sequenced during a study of cytomegalovirus exposure and HLA in healthy donors. Use of 60 Vbeta and 13 Jbeta primers characterized the PCR. Libraries were prepared by immunoSEQ multiplex PCR; TCRdb keeps only in-frame clonotypes and omits some of them. The data show 55,000 to 70,000 clones, with roughly 68% seen just once and over 2.5% held by the top ten. Sequencing was carried out using PBMCs. This TCR was recovered from a woman aged 45-59 years in good health and CMV-seronegative.

CDR3 residues: CASSLGGTGGTLLEQYF. CDR3 coding DNA: TGTGCCAGCAGCTTGGGGGGGACAGGGGGCACTCTCCTCGAGCAGTACTTC. The chain links TRBV5-4 to TRBJ2-7; 12 nucleotides match TRBD1. The CDR3 has 17 residues. After removal of 0 bases from V and 6 bases from J, the junction contained 10 bases not matched to a gene. The V gene's germline CDR1 is SGHNT and CDR2 YYREEE (reference sequence).